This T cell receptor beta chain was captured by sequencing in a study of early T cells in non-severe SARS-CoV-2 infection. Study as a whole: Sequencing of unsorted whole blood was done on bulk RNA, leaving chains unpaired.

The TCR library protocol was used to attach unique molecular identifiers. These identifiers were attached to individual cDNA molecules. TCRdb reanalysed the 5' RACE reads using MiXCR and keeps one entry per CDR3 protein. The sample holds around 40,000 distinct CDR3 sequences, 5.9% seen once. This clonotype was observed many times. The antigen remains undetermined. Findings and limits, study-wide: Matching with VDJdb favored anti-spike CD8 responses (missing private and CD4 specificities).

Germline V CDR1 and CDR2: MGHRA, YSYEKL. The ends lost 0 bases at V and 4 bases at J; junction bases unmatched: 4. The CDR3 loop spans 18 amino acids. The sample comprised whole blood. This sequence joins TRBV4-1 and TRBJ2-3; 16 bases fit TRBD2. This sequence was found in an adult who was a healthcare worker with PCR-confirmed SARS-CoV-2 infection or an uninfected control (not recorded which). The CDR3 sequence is CASSQEGLAGGDADTQYF. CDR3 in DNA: TGCGCCAGCAGCCAAGAGGGACTAGCGGGAGGGGACGCAGATACGCAGTATTTT.